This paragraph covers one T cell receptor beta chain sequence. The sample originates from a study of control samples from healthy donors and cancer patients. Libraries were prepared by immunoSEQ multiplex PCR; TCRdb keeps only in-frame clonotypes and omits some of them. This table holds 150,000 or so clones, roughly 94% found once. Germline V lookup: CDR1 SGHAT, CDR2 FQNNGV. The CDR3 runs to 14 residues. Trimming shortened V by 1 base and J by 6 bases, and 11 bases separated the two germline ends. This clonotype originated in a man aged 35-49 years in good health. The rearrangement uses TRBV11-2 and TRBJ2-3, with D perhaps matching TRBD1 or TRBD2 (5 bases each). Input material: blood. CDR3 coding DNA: TGTGCCAGCAGCTTAGTGGGGGTCTGGGATACGCAGTATTTT. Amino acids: CASSLVGVWDTQYF. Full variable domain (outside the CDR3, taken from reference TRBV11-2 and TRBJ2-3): EAGVAQSPRYKIIEKRQSVAFWCNPISGHATLYWYQQILGQGPKLLIQFQNNGVVDDSQLPKDRFSAERLKGVDSTLKIQPAKLEDSAVYLCASSLVGVWDTQYFGPGTRLTVL.